The 19 T cell receptor beta chains in this list originate from one sample, sequenced in a study of CD8+ T cells in alopecia areata. Once RNA had been extracted, it was reverse transcribed into cDNA to act as the sequencing template. Some clones are missing from TCRdb's copy, which holds only in-frame ones; the method was immunoSEQ multiplex PCR. The sample records some 130,000 clones, almost 50% being singletons. Sequencing was performed on CD8+ T cells sorted from blood, taken at week 0. These receptors were taken from a human donor with alopecia areata.

Concerning this clone: Other DNA sequences from this sample encode an identical CDR3 as well. J is TRBJ1-1 and V is TRBV9; D possibly corresponds to TRBD1 (5 bases). This CDR3 spans 13 amino acids. V lost 2 bases, J lost 5 bases, and 10 bases lay in between. CDR1 and CDR2 (germline): SGDLS, YYNGEE. CDR3 residues: CASSVGGRTEAFF. The CDR3 nucleotides are TGTGCCAGCAGCGTGGGGGGAAGGACTGAAGCTTTCTTT. The complete variable domain, with remaining parts taken from reference TRBV9 and TRBJ1-1, reads DSGVTQTPKHLITATGQRVTLRCSPRSGDLSVYWYQQSLDQGLQFLIQYYNGEERAKGNILERFSAQQFPDLHSELNLSSLELGDSALYFCASSVGGRTEAFFGQGTRLTVV.

The chain has TRBV7-2 and TRBJ1-3; the D is unclear. Germline V gene data show CDR1 as SGHTA and CDR2 as FQGNSA. This CDR3 contains 18 residues. Trimming cost V 2 bases and J 7 bases, with 24 bases left between them. The CDR3 nucleotides are TGTGCCAGCAGCTTATTAGCCCCCGGCGGCGAATATCGCAACACCATATATTTT. Translated, it gives CASSLLAPGGEYRNTIYF.

The CDR3 bases are TGTGCCAGCAACCCGCCCGGGGGGGCACTGAATGAGCAGTTCTTC. Amino acids: CASNPPGGALNEQFF. The rearrangement uses TRBV5-6 and TRBJ2-1, with 8 bases that match TRBD2. The CDR3 is made up of 15 amino acids. Unmatched junction bases numbered 12, after V lost 6 bases and J lost 7 bases. The germline V gene has CDR1 SGHDT and CDR2 YYEEEE.

The V gene is TRBV7-2, the J gene TRBJ2-7; D is tentatively TRBD1 or TRBD2 (5 bases each). V dropped 5 bases and J dropped 4 bases, with 12 bases sitting between them. Germline V CDR1 and CDR2: SGHTA, FQGNSA. This CDR3 comprises 13 residues. CDR3 amino acids: CASSHGTKYEQYF. In DNA form, the CDR3 reads TGTGCCAGCAGCCACGGGACGAAATACGAGCAGTACTTC.

V is TRBV6-1 and J is TRBJ1-2, with 7 nucleotides matching TRBD1. The V gene end was trimmed by 6 bases and the J gene end by 4 bases; junction bases not matched to a gene: 8. This CDR3 contains 14 residues. Germline assignment: CDR1 MNHNS and CDR2 SASEGT. This chain's CDR3 is CASRRPGQTYGYTF. For the CDR3, the DNA is TGTGCCAGCAGGCGACCGGGACAGACCTATGGCTACACCTTC.

DNA of the CDR3: TGTGCCACCAGCAGCGGTTGGGACAGGGAGAATTCACCCCTCCACTTT. This gives the protein CATSSGWDRENSPLHF. This sequence joins TRBV15 and TRBJ1-6; 9 positions agree with TRBD1. The CDR3 consists of 16 residues. Germline-derived CDR1 and CDR2 are LNHNV and YYDKDF (reference sequence). The V and J ends lost 3 bases and 7 bases, in that order; junction bases with no gene match: 7.

J is TRBJ1-2 and V is TRBV29-1; no clear D. The CDR3 is 13 residues long. Looked up from germline, CDR1 is SQVTM and CDR2 is ANQGSEA. With 7 bases removed from V and 2 bases from J, the gap between germline ends came to 14 bases. The CDR3 DNA sequence: TGCAGCGACGGATTGGGAGGGAACTATGGCTACACCTTC. Its translation: CSDGLGGNYGYTF.

The chain recombines TRBV13 with TRBJ2-7, with 10 bases aligning to TRBD1. There are 15 residues in the CDR3. V lost 5 bases and J lost 3; bases outside the gene matches: 7. Germline V lookup: CDR1 PRHDT, CDR2 FYEKMQ (reference sequence). The CDR3 reads CASSAPGQGYYEQYF. The CDR3 nucleotides are TGTGCCAGCAGCGCTCCGGGACAGGGGTACTACGAGCAGTACTTC.

Only a few counts were recorded for this clone. The chain links TRBV10-3 to TRBJ1-2; TRBD1 matches 11 bases. The germline V gene has CDR1 ENHRY and CDR2 SYGVKD. This CDR3 is 12 amino acids long. The ends lost 8 bases at V and 7 bases at J; junction bases unmatched: 3. CDR3 in DNA: TGTGCCATCCCTGGACAGGGGGCTGGCTACACCTTC. Translation: CAIPGQGAGYTF.

This chain uses TRBV7-9 with TRBJ1-2; D uncertain. The ends were cut back, 3 bases at V and 7 bases at J, with 6 bases in the middle. Germline CDR1 SEHNR, CDR2 FQNEAQ (reference sequence). This CDR3 contains 11 residues. CDR3 in amino acids: CASSFGFGYTF. CDR3 bases: TGTGCCAGCAGCTTCGGATTTGGCTACACCTTC.

The rearrangement joins TRBV10-3 to TRBJ1-5; weak D call: TRBD1 (6 bases). The CDR3 sequence is 14 residues long. Trimming shortened V by 5 bases and J by 7 bases, and 15 bases separated the two germline ends. The germline CDR1 and CDR2 sequences are ENHRY and SYGVKD. The CDR3 coding sequence is TGTGCCATCAGTCCCCGGCCAGGGGACCAGCCCCAGCATTTT. Its protein is CAISPRPGDQPQHF.

This chain links TRBV27 with TRBJ2-7, with no clear D. This CDR3 contains 13 residues. Germline CDR1 and CDR2: MNHEY and SMNVEV (reference sequence). V gave up 7 bases and J gave up 2 bases, with 12 bases separating them. The CDR3 DNA reads TGTGCCAGCATGGAACATAGGACCTACGAGCAGTACTTC. This gives the protein CASMEHRTYEQYF.

This clone was counted a few times. V usage is TRBV5-4 and J usage is TRBJ2-3; TRBD1 matches 9 bases. J gave up 1 base and V 1 base, and 1 base lay outside the gene matches. The CDR3 has 15 residues. CDR1 is SGHNT and CDR2 is YYREEE in the germline V gene (reference sequence). In DNA, the CDR3 is TGTGCCAGCAGCTTGAACAGGGGGCGCACAGATACGCAGTATTTT. It yields the protein CASSLNRGRTDTQYF. Looking up the rest from reference TRBV5-4 and TRBJ2-3 gives the full variable domain: ETGVTQSPTHLIKTRGQQVTLRCSSQSGHNTVSWYQQALGQGPQFIFQYYREEENGRGNFPPRFSGLQFPNYSSELNVNALELDDSALYLCASSLNRGRTDTQYFGPGTRLTVL.

CDR3: CASSSDTGAANTEAFF. The CDR3 DNA is TGTGCCAGCAGCTCCGATACAGGGGCGGCGAACACTGAAGCTTTCTTT. The chain recombines TRBV13 with TRBJ1-1; TRBD1 agrees at 7 bases. With V trimmed by 4 bases and J by 1 base, 9 bases remained unmatched. Germline CDR1 and CDR2: PRHDT and FYEKMQ (reference sequence). CDR3 length: 16 amino acids.

This clone occurred a few times. The V gene is TRBV9, the J gene TRBJ1-5, with D possibly TRBD1 on 5 matching bases. V dropped 3 bases and J dropped 3 bases, with 10 bases sitting between them. Germline V gene lookup returns CDR1 SGDLS and CDR2 YYNGEE. This CDR3 is 14 amino acids long. The CDR3 region is CASSAPGLNQPQHF. CDR3 bases: TGTGCCAGCAGCGCTCCGGGACTCAATCAGCCCCAGCATTTT.

There are a few counts of this clone. V and J are TRBV25-1 and TRBJ2-7, with 8 bases identical to TRBD1. The CDR3 is 14 residues long. The germline V gene has CDR1 MGHDK and CDR2 SYGVNS. V trimming: 8 bases; J trimming: 6 bases; junction bases outside the gene matches: 12. CDR3 loop: CASSGQGIVGEQYF. The CDR3 DNA reads as TGTGCCAGCTCCGGACAGGGTATAGTGGGCGAGCAGTACTTC.

Here the CDR3 reads CASSYGTDSYEQYF. CDR3 in DNA: TGTGCCAGCAGCTACGGGACGGATTCCTACGAGCAGTACTTC. This rearrangement joins TRBV6-5 to TRBJ2-7; D possibly uses TRBD1 or TRBD2 (5 bases each). The CDR3 spans 14 residues. Trimming pared 6 bases from V and 1 base from J, leaving 13 bases between. Per the germline V gene, CDR1 is MNHEY and CDR2 is SVGAGI.

The sample holds a few counts of this clone. The chain has TRBV18 and TRBJ2-1; 9 nucleotides agree with TRBD2. CDR3 length: 15 amino acids. Germline V gene sequence: CDR1 KGHSH, CDR2 LQKENI. Unmatched junction bases numbered 2, after V lost 0 bases and J lost 5 bases. Here the CDR3 DNA reads TGTGCCAGCTCACCACCGGGACTAGCTGACAATGAGCAGTTCTTC. As protein: CASSPPGLADNEQFF.

This chain joins TRBV29-1 and TRBJ1-1; D not resolved. The CDR3 is 12 residues long. The V gene's germline CDR1 is SQVTM and CDR2 ANQGSEA. Trimming took off 5 bases at V and 0 bases at J, with 7 bases between the two ends. The CDR3: CSVTDVNTEAFF. CDR3 sequence (DNA): TGCAGCGTTACAGACGTGAACACTGAAGCTTTCTTT.